A selection of T cell receptor beta chains follows, all from one sample in a study of control samples from healthy donors and cancer patients. TCRdb keeps only in-frame clones here, not all; method: immunoSEQ multiplex PCR. Among some 200,000 clones, about 93% were seen once, and the ten largest hold around 1.6%. The sequencing sample was made of blood. These receptors came from a man younger than 35 in good health. Each CDR3 is given with its conserved first and last residue. A row's size may be missing; if present it is once, few, many or a size class.

clone size: once; V gene: TRBV3-1/TRBV3-2; CDR3 protein: CASSQGQGWYGYTF
clone size: once; V gene: TRBV7-9; CDR3 protein: CASSPWTGPLYEQYF
clone size: .; V gene: TRBV5-1; CDR3 protein: CASSLARGGHSYEQYF
clone size: .; V gene: TRBV24-1; CDR3 protein: CATSDSDYGYTF
clone size: .; V gene: TRBV7-3; CDR3 protein: CASSLEVGRTQYF
clone size: .; V gene: TRBV19; CDR3 protein: CASSIPGENNEQFF
clone size: .; V gene: TRBV9; CDR3 protein: CASSVQLAGGTSDTQYF
clone size: .; V gene: TRBV19; CDR3 protein: CASSTPGQNYGYTF
clone size: .; V gene: TRBV5-1; CDR3 protein: CASSLGFSGTDKTNYGYTF
clone size: .; V gene: TRBV24-1; CDR3 protein: CATSETGTAYGYTF
clone size: .; V gene: TRBV24-1; CDR3 protein: CATSDSRSGGSKNIQYF
clone size: .; V gene: TRBV24-1; CDR3 protein: CATSDYYEQFF
clone size: .; V gene: TRBV28; CDR3 protein: CASTWGRNTGELFF
clone size: .; V gene: TRBV5-1; CDR3 protein: CASLGDNEQFF
clone size: .; V gene: TRBV20-1; CDR3 protein: CSASSGGPSHVQYF
clone size: .; V gene: TRBV28; CDR3 protein: CASTLPGGRGVVEQFF
clone size: .; V gene: TRBV4-1; CDR3 protein: CASSLLQGTTEAFF
clone size: .; V gene: TRBV5-6; CDR3 protein: CASSPGTVPAKNIQYF
clone size: .; V gene: TRBV5-1; CDR3 protein: CASSFQPGSPGYTF
clone size: .; V gene: TRBV3-1/TRBV3-2; CDR3 protein: CASSLGAGPQNEQFF
clone size: .; V gene: TRBV21-1; CDR3 protein: CASSSTPNQPQHF
clone size: .; V gene: TRBV15; CDR3 protein: CATSRVGAGYEQYF
clone size: .; V gene: TRBV2; CDR3 protein: CASKGRFNEQFF
clone size: .; V gene: TRBV18; CDR3 protein: CASSQGAINQPQHF
clone size: once; V gene: TRBV30; CDR3 protein: CAWRVPGDGQYF
clone size: few; V gene: TRBV6-5; CDR3 protein: CASSWTGISYEQYF
clone size: once; V gene: TRBV11-2; CDR3 protein: CASSLNRGVGTDTQYF
clone size: .; V gene: TRBV19; CDR3 protein: CASSRRGSSGNTIYF
clone size: .; V gene: TRBV6-6; CDR3 protein: CASFERGTGNTIYF
clone size: .; V gene: TRBV27; CDR3 protein: CASSLGQNNEQFF
clone size: once; V gene: TRBV2; CDR3 protein: CASSSQQDEQFF
clone size: .; V gene: TRBV7-2; CDR3 protein: CASTPDRVGNTEAFF
clone size: .; V gene: TRBV19; CDR3 protein: CASSTGGTGFYEQYF
clone size: .; V gene: TRBV27; CDR3 protein: CASSLTGAGNTIYF
clone size: .; V gene: TRBV5-8; CDR3 protein: CASSWGGLANYGYTF
clone size: .; V gene: TRBV24-1; CDR3 protein: CATIVLGAYEQYF
clone size: .; V gene: TRBV20-1; CDR3 protein: CSASGRGRVTYNEQFF
clone size: .; V gene: TRBV19; CDR3 protein: CATNFARNYGYTF
clone size: once; V gene: TRBV7-9; CDR3 protein: CASSLLRRGPSTDTQYF
clone size: .; V gene: TRBV18; CDR3 protein: CASSRIAGGPSYEQYF
clone size: .; V gene: TRBV7-7; CDR3 protein: CASSQGLVFLNEQFF